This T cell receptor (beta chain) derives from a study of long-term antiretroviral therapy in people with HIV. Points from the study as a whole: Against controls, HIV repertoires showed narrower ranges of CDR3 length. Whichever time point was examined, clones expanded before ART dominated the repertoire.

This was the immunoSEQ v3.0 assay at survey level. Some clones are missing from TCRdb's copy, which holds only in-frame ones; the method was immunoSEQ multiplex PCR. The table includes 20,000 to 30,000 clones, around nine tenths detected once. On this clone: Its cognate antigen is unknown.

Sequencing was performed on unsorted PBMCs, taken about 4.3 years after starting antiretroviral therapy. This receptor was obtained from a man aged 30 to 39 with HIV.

DNA for the CDR3: TGCGCCAGCAGCTTGGCCGCAACTTCGAACACTGAAGCTTTCTTT. Protein sequence: CASSLAATSNTEAFF. The chain is built from TRBV5-1 and TRBJ1-1; D not certain. Between the trimmed V and J ends, which lost 0 bases and 1 base, there was a span of 10 bases. This CDR3 contains 15 residues. Germline values: CDR1 SGHRS, CDR2 YFSETQ.